There are many counts of the clone carrying this T cell receptor beta chain. The antigen remains unidentified. Germline CDR1 and CDR2: MGHRA and YSYEKL. V lost 5 bases to trimming and J lost 0 bases, with 10 bases between them. The CDR3 extends over 15 amino acids. Flow cytometry had shown expanded CD8+CD57+ cells in the patients chosen for sequencing. Prior therapy had not been administered to any patient at the time of blood sampling. The data stem from a study of CD8+CD57+ T cells in acquired aplastic anemia. Looking at the study overall: The sorted CD4+ and CD8+ cells yielded an average around 3.4 ug of DNA.

Study-wide results and limits: About 30 CD8+ CDR3 sequences occurred in both the patients and the controls. A significant difference in CD8+ Simpson's diversity between patients and controls was not found.

Genomic DNA templated the TCR beta VDJ and CDR3 profiling. TCRdb itself ran the reads through MiXCR, one entry per CDR3 protein. The data contain about 180,000 distinct CDR3 sequences, around 63% of them singletons. The sequence derives from a human donor with aplastic anemia. Input material: sorted CD4+, CD8+, or CD8+CD57+ T cells (not recorded which) from PBMCs. J is TRBJ1-4 and V is TRBV4-1; D unclear. The CDR3 protein is CASSTGGATNEKLFF. CDR3 sequence (DNA): TGCGCCAGCAGCACGGGTGGGGCAACTAATGAAAAACTGTTTTTT.